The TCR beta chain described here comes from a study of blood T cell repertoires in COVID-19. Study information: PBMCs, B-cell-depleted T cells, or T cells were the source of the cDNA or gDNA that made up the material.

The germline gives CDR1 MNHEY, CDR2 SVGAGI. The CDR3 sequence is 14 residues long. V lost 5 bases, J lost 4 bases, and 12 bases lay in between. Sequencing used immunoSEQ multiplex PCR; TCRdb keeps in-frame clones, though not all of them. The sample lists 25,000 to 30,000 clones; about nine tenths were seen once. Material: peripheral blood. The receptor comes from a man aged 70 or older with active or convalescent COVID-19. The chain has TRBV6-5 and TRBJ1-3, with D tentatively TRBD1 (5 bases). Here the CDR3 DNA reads TGTGCCAGCAGTCCCGGGGGAGTAGGAAACACCATATATTTT. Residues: CASSPGGVGNTIYF.